The rows below give T cell receptor beta chains drawn from one sample of a study of CD8+ T cells in alopecia areata. The assay was immunoSEQ multiplex PCR, and TCRdb's table has in-frame clones only and misses some. The table includes over 100,000 clones, about 47% detected once. The source material was CD8+ T cells sorted from blood, sampled at week 0. These receptors were collected from a human donor with alopecia areata. Both conserved end residues are part of each CDR3. Each record gives: J gene, V gene, D gene, clone size, CDR3 DNA, CDR3 protein. A D gene is named only where the DNA matches it firmly. Clone sizes are given selectively: once, few, many, or a class where the clone is expanded.

>TRBJ2-1|TRBV29-1|TRBD2|NA
TGCAGCGTTGAAGATCTTGTAGCGGGGGCGGATGAGCAGTTCTTC
CSVEDLVAGADEQFF
>TRBJ2-3|TRBV30|TRBD2|NA
TGTGCCTGGAGAGGTAGCGGGGCCCCAGATACGCAGTATTTT
CAWRGSGAPDTQYF
>TRBJ2-2|TRBV5-6|NA|NA
TGTGCCAGCAGCTCTCCGGACTCAGTCACCGGGGAGCTGTTTTTT
CASSSPDSVTGELFF
>TRBJ2-7|TRBV30|NA|NA
TGTGCCTGGAGTGTAGTCCCCCACGAGCAGTACTTC
CAWSVVPHEQYF
>TRBJ1-2|TRBV30|NA|few
TGTGCCTGGAGTGGGGGACTCACCCTAGCCCACTATGGCTACACCTTC
CAWSGGLTLAHYGYTF
>TRBJ1-2|TRBV15|NA|few
TGTGCCACCACTCAGCAGGTGGCTAACTATGGCTACACCTTC
CATTQQVANYGYTF
>TRBJ2-7|TRBV11-2|TRBD1|once
TGTGCCAGCAGCCTTGGCGACAGGGCCTACGAGCAGTACTTC
CASSLGDRAYEQYF
>TRBJ2-7|TRBV13|NA|NA
TGTGCCAGCAGCGTCGGGAGTTACGAGCAGTACTTC
CASSVGSYEQYF
>TRBJ2-7|TRBV9|TRBD1|few
TGTGCCAGCAGCCCCCAAGACAGGGCCTACGAGCAGTACTTC
CASSPQDRAYEQYF
>TRBJ2-3|TRBV7-8|NA|few
TGTGCCAGCAGTCCTCGGGGGGCCCCAGATACGCAGTATTTT
CASSPRGAPDTQYF
>TRBJ2-3|TRBV13|NA|NA
TGTGCCAGCAGCTTATACAGGGCCCCAGATACGCAGTATTTT
CASSLYRAPDTQYF
>TRBJ1-1|TRBV4-1|TRBD1|few
TGCGCCAGCAGCCTCCGGGACAGGGTTCGGAAGGTGAACACTGAAGCTTTCTTT
CASSLRDRVRKVNTEAFF
>TRBJ2-6|TRBV5-4|NA|NA
TGTGCCAGCAGCTTATTAGGCACCTCTGGGGCCAACGTCCTGACTTTC
CASSLLGTSGANVLTF
>TRBJ2-7|TRBV7-9|TRBD1|NA
TGTGCCAGCAGCCCGAGGACAGGGCAGGCCACCTACGAGCAGTACTTC
CASSPRTGQATYEQYF
>TRBJ1-5|TRBV27|NA|NA
TGTGCCAGCAGTTTAAACAGAAACAATCAGCCCCAGCATTTT
CASSLNRNNQPQHF
>TRBJ2-5|TRBV4-3|TRBD2|few
TGCGCCAGCAGCGTTCGACTAGCGGGGTTCTCCCAAGAGACCCAGTACTTC
CASSVRLAGFSQETQYF
>TRBJ2-5|TRBV2|NA|NA
TGTGCCAGCAGTGTGCGGGCCGGGGGATCGTACCAAGAGACCCAGTACTTC
CASSVRAGGSYQETQYF